This T cell receptor (beta chain) derives from a study of blood T cells in healthy people across ages. In the case of this clonotype: Its antigen remains unidentified.

Study outcomes and limitations: The long-lived group displayed more naive CD4+ cells, plus higher diversity, than the aged donors did. Roughly linear declines in TCR beta diversity per million T cells occurred with age.

The CDR3 spans 17 residues. V was clipped by 5 bases and J by 7 bases; unmatched bases: 15. Germline CDR1 is SGHVS and CDR2 is FQNEAQ. The authors ran a second PCR of roughly 6 to 11 cycles using a sample-barcoded 5' primer and a J-beta primer mix. TCRdb re-called the 5' RACE reads with MiXCR, one entry per CDR3 protein. This sample has 730,000 or so distinct CDR3 sequences, with approximately 43% found just once. The sequenced material came from blood. J is TRBJ2-7 and V is TRBV7-8; 12 bases line up with TRBD2. This TCR derives from a woman aged 60 to 75 in good health. CDR3 sequence (DNA): TGTGCCAGCAGCCAAAATGCGCTAGCGGGAGGGCCGAGAGAGCAGTACTTC. Translating it yields CASSQNALAGGPREQYF.